This entry lists 11 T cell receptor beta chains sequenced from one sample in a study of blood T cells in healthy people across ages. The second PCR ran roughly 7 to 12 cycles with a sample-barcoded 5' primer and J-beta primers. TCRdb ran MiXCR on the 5' RACE reads and lists one entry per CDR3 protein. The sample lists hundreds of thousands of distinct CDR3 sequences; around 50% were seen once. Specimen: blood. These receptors were obtained from a man aged 40-50 years in good health.

This clonotype came up a few times. The rearrangement uses TRBV24-1 and TRBJ2-1, with TRBD2 matching over 11 bases. The CDR3 consists of 16 residues. The germline gives CDR1 KGHDR, CDR2 SFDVKD. V was clipped by 4 bases and J by 6 bases; unmatched bases: 7. CDR3 loop: CATSDPLAGVPNEQFF. CDR3 DNA: TGTGCCACCAGTGACCCACTAGCGGGAGTTCCCAATGAGCAGTTCTTC.

Regarding this clonotype: A junction boundary mismatches the germline segment, possibly from a read error. The chain is built from TRBV12-3 or TRBV12-4 and TRBJ2-3; either TRBD1 or TRBD2 may supply D (6 bases each). This CDR3 comprises 15 residues. This CDR3 is CASSPVGGRTDMQYF. Here the CDR3 DNA reads TGTGCCAGCAGCCCCGTGGGGGGTCGGACAGATATGCAGTATTTT.

To note about this clonotype: Its ends do not fully match the called genes, so a read error is possible. This sequence joins TRBV28 and TRBJ2-5, with TRBD2 identical over 7 bases. The CDR3 runs to 13 residues. The V gene's germline CDR1 is MDHEN and CDR2 SYDVKM. This CDR3 reads CASTGTNEETQNF. CDR3 sequence (DNA): TGTGCCAGCACCGGGACTAACGAAGAGACCCAGAACTTC.

This clonotype was observed a handful of times. The chain couples TRBV20-1 to TRBJ2-3; D gene ambiguous. The V end lost 1 base, the J end lost 0 bases, and 8 bases lay between the germline ends. Germline assignment: CDR1 DFQATT and CDR2 SNEGSKA (reference sequence). The CDR3 covers 14 residues. CDR3 DNA: TGCAGTGCTAGAGTCAGAACTAGCACAGATACGCAGTATTTT. This translates into CSARVRTSTDTQYF.

The V call is TRBV11-3, the J call TRBJ2-5; TRBD2 aligns across 12 bases. The CDR3 runs to 14 residues. CDR1 is SGHNT, CDR2 YENEEA, per germline. V dropped 5 bases and J dropped 9; count of bases not matched to a gene: 7. CDR3 DNA sequence: TGTGCCAGCAGCGGGACTAGCGGGTCGGTTCCCCAGTACTTC. Amino acid sequence: CASSGTSGSVPQYF.

This clonotype was observed a handful of times. The junction departs from the called germline gene at one end, perhaps through a read error. The V call is TRBV10-3, the J call TRBJ2-3; 9 bases map to TRBD2. This CDR3 region has 13 residues. CDR1 and CDR2 from the germline V gene are ENHRY and SYGVKD. CDR3 bases: TGTGCCATCCTCGGGACTAGCACTGATACGCAGTATTTT. It codes for CAILGTSTDTQYF.

This clonotype was seen a few times. The V gene is TRBV12-3 or TRBV12-4, the J gene TRBJ1-5; a possible D gene is TRBD1 (5 bases). CDR3 length equals 15 residues. V lost 6 bases and J 2 bases, leaving 14 bases between the germline ends. CDR3 amino acids: CASREKGQGNQPQHF. In DNA, the CDR3 is TGTGCCAGCAGGGAGAAGGGGCAGGGCAATCAGCCCCAGCATTTT.

The J gene is TRBJ1-2, the V gene TRBV20-1; a weak D match, TRBD1 (6 bases). V lost 4 bases, J lost 7 bases, and 19 bases lay in between. The CDR3 is 14 amino acids. Germline V lookup: CDR1 DFQATT, CDR2 SNEGSKA (reference sequence). For the CDR3, the DNA is TGCAGTGCTAACCTTCGAGGGAGGGACACTGGCTACACCTTC. Encoded protein: CSANLRGRDTGYTF.

In this sample, this clonotype turned up a few times. The chain employs TRBV6-5 and TRBJ2-7; 9 bases are a match to TRBD1. CDR3 size: 14 residues. The ends lost 6 bases at V and 0 bases at J; junction bases unmatched: 3. Germline-derived CDR1 and CDR2 are MNHEY and SVGAGI. The CDR3 spells CASRRDRDSYEQYF. The CDR3 coding sequence is TGTGCCAGCAGGCGGGACAGGGACTCCTACGAGCAGTACTTC.

V and J are TRBV5-1 and TRBJ1-6; D perhaps matches TRBD1 (6 bases). Trimming took off 4 bases at V and 10 bases at J, with 18 bases between the two ends. The germline gives CDR1 SGHRS, CDR2 YFSETQ. The CDR3 spans 15 residues. Written as DNA, the CDR3 is TGCGCCAGCAGCCCTCAGGGGTCTCCGGAGTCACCCCTCCACTTT. Translating it yields CASSPQGSPESPLHF.

The chain is built from TRBV12-5 and TRBJ2-4; D could derive from TRBD1 or TRBD2 (6 bases each). The last part of the DNA fits TRBJ2-7 better; the J call may be wrong. The CDR3 sequence is 16 residues long. CDR1 LGHNT and CDR2 FRNRAP come from the germline V gene. The CDR3 reads CASGLVLGGGGNEQYF. The CDR3 DNA sequence: TGTGCTAGTGGTTTGGTACTCGGTGGAGGGGGGAACGAGCAGTACTTC.